The entry below gives a single TCR beta chain sequence along with its context. The antigen is unknown. The source of the sample is a study of cytomegalovirus exposure and HLA in healthy donors. Study overall: Researchers previously reported finding 90 million to 130 million unique TCR beta sequences from roughly 170 million T cells.

Findings of the study overall: In a later analysis, TCR beta V- and J-gene trimming was associated with a missense DCLRE1C variant. Among TCR beta chains, those listed as cytomegalovirus-associated numbered over 150.

The CDR3 contains 14 residues. Germline V CDR1 and CDR2: WSHSY, SAAADI. Trimming stripped 7 bases from V and 5 bases from J, with 17 bases between. The PCR used 60 Vbeta and 13 Jbeta primers. Data came from immunoSEQ multiplex PCR; TCRdb stores just in-frame clones and leaves some out. This table holds roughly 80,000 clones, under 80% found once. This TCR was sampled from a woman aged 50 to 60 in good health and CMV-seropositive. This chain uses TRBV10-2 with TRBJ1-2; weak D call: TRBD1 (6 bases). The sample consisted of PBMCs. Written as DNA, the CDR3 is TGCGCCAGCACCGGCTCGGACAGAACTTATGGCTACACCTTC. Its protein product is CASTGSDRTYGYTF.